This T cell receptor beta chain was sequenced during a study of quantifying T cell responses using KT2 cells. Study background: TCR alpha and beta constant-region primers primed reverse transcription of RNA.

Trimming cost V 3 bases and J 5 bases, with 7 bases left between them. Germline CDR1 reads LGHDT; CDR2 reads YNNKEL (reference sequence). The CDR3 sequence is 12 residues long. The cDNA 3' end received a ligated oligonucleotide with a UMI. An equimolar mix of RC1.1 and RC1.2 primed the beta chain across TRBC1 and TRBC2. Each CDR3 protein gets one entry after TCRdb re-called the UMI-ligation and nested PCR reads with MiXCR. The table has about 53,000 distinct CDR3 sequences, about 12% seen once. Known numbers of the T cell clone KT2 were added to PBMC. The sequencing input was PBMCs spiked with cells of the T cell clone KT2. The chain has TRBV3-1 and TRBJ1-1; D is unclear. The TCR sequence derives from a human donor. The CDR3 region is CASSHGWTEAFF. The CDR3 nucleotides read TGTGCCAGCAGCCACGGCTGGACTGAAGCTTTCTTT. The whole variable domain, filled in from reference TRBV3-1 and TRBJ1-1, reads DTAVSQTPKYLVTQMGNDKSIKCEQNLGHDTMYWYKQDSKKFLKIMFSYNNKELIINETVPNRFSPKSPDKAHLNLHINSLELGDSAVYFCASSHGWTEAFFGQGTRLTVV.